This TCR beta chain was identified in a study of T cell responses to AZD1222 COVID-19 vaccine. Findings and limits, study-wide: Scientists sampled the repertoires only once the peak T cell response had passed. Researchers report vaccine-associated CD4 TCRs spanning spike, with dominance at 160-218 and 743-854. Donors were largely white British and mainly female; clonal diversity was possibly underestimated. Reports indicate that nearly half of spike-specific TCRs are directed at unmutated variant regions.

Note on this clone: The antigen is not known.

Clones were read by immunoSEQ multiplex PCR, and TCRdb kept only the in-frame ones, dropping some. This table holds roughly 180,000 clones, more than 75% found once. This material consisted of peripheral blood, taken on day 0 of MenACWY control vaccination. The sequence was collected from an adult in good health.

The CDR3 sequence: CATSRDSNPRGVEQYF. In DNA form, the CDR3 reads TGTGCCACCAGCAGAGATTCTAACCCCAGGGGGGTTGAGCAGTACTTC. The rearrangement links TRBV15 to TRBJ2-7; D is perhaps TRBD1 (7 bases). Trimming removed 0 bases from V and 7 bases from J, with 19 bases in between. The germline gives CDR1 LNHNV, CDR2 YYDKDF (reference sequence). The CDR3 totals 16 residues.